The 13 T cell receptor beta chains reported below all come from one sample, sequenced in a study of early T cells in non-severe SARS-CoV-2 infection. TCRdb re-called the 5' RACE reads through MiXCR, storing one row per CDR3 protein. The data contain about 62,000 distinct CDR3 sequences, approximately 10% of them singletons. The sequencing sample was made of whole blood. These receptors came from an adult who was a healthcare worker with PCR-confirmed SARS-CoV-2 infection or an uninfected control (not recorded which).

This clonotype was picked up many times. The chain is built from TRBV12-3 or TRBV12-4 and TRBJ2-1; D perhaps matches TRBD1 (5 bases). V was clipped by 4 bases and J by 4 bases, with 14 bases between them. The CDR3 runs to 15 residues. The CDR3 nucleotides are TGTGCCAGCAGTTCCACGCTAGGGGTTTACAATGAGCAGTTCTTC. Amino acid sequence: CASSSTLGVYNEQFF.

In its sample, this clonotype was seen a few times. The rearrangement joins TRBV18 to TRBJ2-3; the D call may be TRBD1 or TRBD2 (5 bases each). This CDR3 spans 15 amino acids. The germline V gene encodes CDR1 KGHSH and CDR2 LQKENI. The V gene lost 8 bases and the J gene lost 5 bases, with 20 bases spanning the gap. The chain's CDR3 is CASTYRDPGQDTQYF. In nucleotides, the CDR3 is TGTGCCAGCACCTATAGGGACCCGGGGCAAGATACGCAGTATTTT.

This clonotype was counted ten times or more. This sequence joins TRBV6-1 and TRBJ2-7; 15 bases match TRBD2. This CDR3 comprises 16 residues. Trimming cost V 5 bases and J 2 bases; bases outside gene matches: 4. Germline V lookup: CDR1 MNHNS, CDR2 SASEGT. CDR3 residues: CASSTGTSGGTYEQYV. CDR3 in DNA: TGTGCCAGCAGTACTGGGACTAGCGGGGGGACCTACGAGCAGTACGTC.

The chain combines TRBV7-9 with TRBJ1-3, with TRBD1 matching 8 bases. CDR3 length: 15 residues. The germline gives CDR1 SEHNR, CDR2 FQNEAQ (reference sequence). The trim removed 4 bases at V and 4 bases at J, leaving 6 bases unmatched. This CDR3 is CASSSDRVTGNTIYF. The CDR3 DNA reads TGTGCCAGCAGCTCGGACAGGGTAACGGGAAACACCATATATTTT.

This clonotype was recorded many times. V is TRBV27 and J is TRBJ1-2; a possible D gene is TRBD1 (6 bases). This CDR3 spans 15 amino acids. The germline V gene has CDR1 MNHEY and CDR2 SMNVEV (reference sequence). Trimming took off 2 bases at V and 3 bases at J, with 13 bases between the two ends. This chain's CDR3 is CASSLEGEGYYGYTF. CDR3 nucleotides: TGTGCCAGCAGTTTAGAGGGGGAGGGGTACTATGGCTACACCTTC.

This clonotype has just one count. The chain joins TRBV5-4 to TRBJ1-1; D remains unclear. V was shortened by 0 bases and J by 1 base, with 10 bases between the two germline ends. This CDR3 has 15 residues. Germline values: CDR1 SGHNT, CDR2 YYREEE (reference sequence). The CDR3 DNA sequence: TGTGCCAGCAGCTTGGTGTACAGTTCGAACACTGAAGCTTTCTTT. Protein: CASSLVYSSNTEAFF.

This clonotype came up a few times. The genes are TRBV20-1 and TRBJ2-3; D possibly corresponds to TRBD1 (5 bases). Trimming took off 6 bases at V and 2 bases at J, with 21 bases between the two ends. CDR1 DFQATT and CDR2 SNEGSKA come from the germline V gene (reference sequence). This CDR3 is built from 16 residues. DNA of the CDR3: TGCAGTGCCAACCCACAGGCCGCCCACCCCACAGATACGCAGTATTTT. Protein product: CSANPQAAHPTDTQYF.

The chain joins TRBV7-2 to TRBJ1-5; D unresolved. The CDR3 consists of 15 residues. CDR1 is SGHTA, CDR2 FQGNSA, per germline. Trimming removed 2 bases at V and 3 bases at J, with 11 bases between. DNA for the CDR3: TGTGCCAGCAGCTTATATTCAGGTACCAATCAGCCCCAGCATTTT. This codes for CASSLYSGTNQPQHF.

The chain recombines TRBV10-3 with TRBJ2-7; possibly TRBD1 for D (6 bases). There are 13 residues in the CDR3. The ends were cut back, 5 bases at V and 1 base at J, with 9 bases in the middle. CDR1 is ENHRY, CDR2 SYGVKD, per germline. DNA of the CDR3: TGTGCCATCAGTTTCGACAGGTCCTACGAGCAGTACGTC. Protein product: CAISFDRSYEQYV.

This clonotype was counted many times. CDR3 DNA: TGCGCCAGCAGCAGTAGCGATGGGAACATTCAGTACTTC. Translation: CASSSSDGNIQYF. The chain employs TRBV5-1 and TRBJ2-4; maybe TRBD2 (5 bases). V was cut by 4 bases and J by 7 bases, with 12 bases left in between. The CDR3 covers 13 residues. CDR1 is SGHRS, CDR2 YFSETQ, per germline.

In its sample, this clonotype was seen many times. The CDR3 DNA reads TGTGCCAGTAGTATAGATATCGAAGGAGGGTGGTGTAGGAGAACTCGGCAGTACGTC. It specifies CASSIDIEGGWCRRTRQYV. This chain joins TRBV19 and TRBJ2-7; a possible D gene is TRBD2 (6 bases). CDR3 size: 19 residues. Germline V gene data show CDR1 as LNHDA and CDR2 as SQIVND (reference sequence). The V and J ends lost 0 bases and 9 bases respectively, with 30 bases between them.

This sequence joins TRBV24-1 and TRBJ1-5, with D tentatively TRBD1 (5 bases). Trimming removed 6 bases at V and 2 bases at J, with 7 bases between. CDR1 KGHDR and CDR2 SFDVKD come from the germline V gene. The CDR3 has 13 residues. CDR3 residues: CATSPGGNQPQHF. Written as DNA, the CDR3 is TGTGCCACCAGTCCGGGGGGCAATCAGCCCCAGCATTTT.

This clonotype has a handful of counts. This sequence joins TRBV19 and TRBJ1-2; D might be TRBD1 (5 bases). This CDR3 contains 16 residues. The V and J ends lost 6 bases and 2 bases respectively, with 19 bases between them. Germline V lookup: CDR1 LNHDA, CDR2 SQIVND (reference sequence). CDR3 in DNA: TGTGCCAGTAGGGGCCCTAGCGGGAGGGGCAACTATGGCTACACCTTC. As protein: CASRGPSGRGNYGYTF.